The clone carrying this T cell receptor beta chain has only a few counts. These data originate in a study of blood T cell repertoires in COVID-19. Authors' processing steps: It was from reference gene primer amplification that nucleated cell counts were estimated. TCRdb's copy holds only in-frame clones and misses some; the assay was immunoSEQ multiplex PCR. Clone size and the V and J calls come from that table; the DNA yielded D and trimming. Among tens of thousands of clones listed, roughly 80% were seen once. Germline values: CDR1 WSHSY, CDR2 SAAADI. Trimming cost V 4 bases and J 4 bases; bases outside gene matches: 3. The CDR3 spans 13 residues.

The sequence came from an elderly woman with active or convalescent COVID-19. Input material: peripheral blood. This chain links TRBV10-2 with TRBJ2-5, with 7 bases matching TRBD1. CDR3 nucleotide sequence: TGCGCCAGCAGTGCACAGGGGCGAGAGACCCAGTACTTC. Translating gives CASSAQGRETQYF.